The next 19 T cell receptor beta chains were all read from a single sample in a study of T cell responses to AZD1222 COVID-19 vaccine. TCRdb's table, derived via immunoSEQ multiplex PCR, lists solely in-frame clones and lacks some. This table has about 94,000 clones, roughly 90% appearing once. Material: peripheral blood, obtained on day 0 of AZD1222 vaccination. Every receptor here comes from an adult in good health.

The genes are TRBV5-6 and TRBJ2-5; TRBD2 might be the D (5 bases). The CDR3 totals 16 residues. Germline V lookup: CDR1 SGHDT, CDR2 YYEEEE. With 0 bases removed from V and 2 bases from J, the gap between germline ends came to 14 bases. CDR3 sequence reads: CASSLGLRAIQETQYF. The CDR3 region has the DNA TGTGCCAGCAGCTTGGGTCTGCGGGCCATTCAAGAGACCCAGTACTTC. The full variable domain, its missing parts supplied by reference TRBV5-6 and TRBJ2-5, is DAGVTQSPTHLIKTRGQQVTLRCSPKSGHDTVSWYQQALGQGPQFIFQYYEEEERQRGNFPDRFSGHQFPNYSSELNVNALLLGDSALYLCASSLGLRAIQETQYFGPGTRLLVL.

The chain carries TRBV2 and TRBJ2-7; tentatively, D is TRBD1 (6 bases). Germline CDR1 reads SNHLY; CDR2 reads FYNNEI. The V gene lost 6 bases and the J gene lost 9 bases, with 15 bases spanning the gap. This CDR3 region has 12 residues. The CDR3 protein is CASSSRQVVQYF. CDR3 sequence (DNA): TGTGCCAGCAGCTCCAGACAGGTTGTGCAGTACTTC.

The chain employs TRBV5-1 and TRBJ1-2, with D hard to call. The CDR3 extends over 15 amino acids. CDR1 and CDR2 (germline): SGHRS, YFSETQ. Trimming took 4 bases from V and 3 from J, leaving 16 bases between them. The CDR3 DNA reads TGCGCCAGCAGCCCGGACGCCGTGTCGTACTATGGCTACACCTTC. Residues: CASSPDAVSYYGYTF.

The CDR3 is CASSWRGQSHEQYF. The DNA of the CDR3 is TGTGCCAGCAGCTGGAGAGGACAGTCCCACGAGCAGTACTTC. The chain combines TRBV7-9 with TRBJ2-7, with D possibly TRBD1 on 6 matching bases. Per the germline V gene, CDR1 is SEHNR and CDR2 is FQNEAQ (reference sequence). The CDR3 sequence is 14 residues long. V lost 4 bases and J lost 5, with 15 bases in between.

J is TRBJ1-1 and V is TRBV9, with D possibly matching TRBD1 (6 bases). Germline V gene lookup returns CDR1 SGDLS and CDR2 YYNGEE. The CDR3 totals 15 residues. V lost 4 bases, J lost 4 bases, and 17 bases lay in between. Here the CDR3 DNA reads TGTGCCAGCAGCACCGAACAGGGCTGGGGCACTGAAGCTTTCTTT. As protein: CASSTEQGWGTEAFF.

CDR3 bases: TGTGCCAGTAACACCTTGGGTGTGGAGCCCCAGCATTTT. Residues: CASNTLGVEPQHF. V usage is TRBV19 and J usage is TRBJ1-5, with D unresolved. CDR3 size: 13 residues. V was trimmed by 7 bases and J by 8 bases, leaving 15 bases between them. Germline assignment: CDR1 LNHDA and CDR2 SQIVND (reference sequence).

The rearrangement joins TRBV6-5 to TRBJ1-6, with TRBD1 matching 9 bases. There are 15 residues in the CDR3. The germline CDR1 and CDR2 sequences are MNHEY and SVGAGI. V was clipped by 2 bases and J by 9 bases; unmatched bases: 5. CDR3 nucleotides: TGTGCCAGCAGTTACGGGGGACAGGGAGTTTCACCCCTCCACTTT. Residues: CASSYGGQGVSPLHF.

The chain joins TRBV7-3 to TRBJ2-2; TRBD1 is a possible D gene (6 bases). This CDR3 contains 15 residues. Deletions cut 2 bases from V and 1 base from J, with 8 bases between. CDR1 is SGHTA, CDR2 FQGTGA, per germline. The CDR3 DNA reads as TGTGCCAGCAGCTTATGGGGGCAGAACACCGGGGAGCTGTTTTTT. Protein sequence: CASSLWGQNTGELFF.

V and J are TRBV2 and TRBJ1-3; maybe TRBD1 (5 bases). Trimming left V 6 bases short and J 4 bases short, with 13 bases between. The CDR3 spans 14 residues. Germline-derived CDR1 and CDR2 are SNHLY and FYNNEI. CDR3 sequence reads: CASRLGGGGNTIYF. The CDR3 nucleotides are TGTGCCAGCAGGTTGGGGGGAGGGGGAAACACCATATATTTT. The full variable domain, in which reference TRBV2 and TRBJ1-3 provide the parts outside the CDR3, is EPEVTQTPSHQVTQMGQEVILRCVPISNHLYFYWYRQILGQKVEFLVSFYNNEISEKSEIFDDQFSVERPDGSNFTLKIRSTKLEDSAMYFCASRLGGGGNTIYFGEGSWLTVV.

This chain links TRBV6-5 with TRBJ1-5; 8 nucleotides line up with TRBD1. The CDR3 has 15 residues. The V gene's germline CDR1 is MNHEY and CDR2 SVGAGI. Trimming at V came to 0 bases and at J to 2 bases, leaving 0 bases not matched to a gene. Here the CDR3 DNA reads TGTGCCAGCAGTTACTCGACAGGGGGCAATCAGCCCCAGCATTTT. Translated, it gives CASSYSTGGNQPQHF.

The chain recombines TRBV6-5 with TRBJ2-7; 9 bases match TRBD2. Trimming cost V 4 bases and J 2 bases; bases outside gene matches: 9. There are 16 residues in the CDR3. Germline V gives CDR1 MNHEY, CDR2 SVGAGI. The CDR3 DNA is TGTGCCAGCAGTTCTCCCAGACTAGCGGCTGCCTACGAGCAGTACTTC. Amino acids: CASSSPRLAAAYEQYF.

The chain joins TRBV4-1 to TRBJ2-7; D is unclear. V was pared by 2 bases and J by 4 bases, with 24 bases between. Germline V gene lookup returns CDR1 MGHRA and CDR2 YSYEKL. CDR3 size: 18 residues. In nucleotides, the CDR3 is TGCGCCAGCAGCCAACAGACAAATTCAGAGTCCTTCTCGTACGAGCAGTACTTC. Its translation is CASSQQTNSESFSYEQYF.

This clone was counted only a few times. This chain joins TRBV24-1 and TRBJ1-2, with 10 nucleotides matching TRBD1. CDR1 and CDR2 from the germline V gene are KGHDR and SFDVKD. V lost 5 bases to trimming and J lost 4 bases; unmatched junction nucleotides: 3. The CDR3 covers 14 residues. CDR3 in amino acids: CATSARQGAYGYTF. The CDR3 region has the DNA TGTGCCACCAGTGCCCGACAGGGGGCCTATGGCTACACCTTC.

This sequence joins TRBV27 and TRBJ1-2; TRBD1 agrees at 10 bases. This CDR3 comprises 14 residues. V lost 3 bases, J lost 7 bases, and 5 bases stayed unmatched. The germline gives CDR1 MNHEY, CDR2 SMNVEV (reference sequence). CDR3 protein: CASSFSGQGFGYTF. In DNA form, the CDR3 reads TGTGCCAGCAGTTTTTCGGGACAGGGGTTTGGCTACACCTTC.

The chain has TRBV11-2 and TRBJ2-1, with TRBD2 matching over 7 bases. This CDR3 is 17 amino acids long. With V trimmed by 0 bases and J by 2 bases, 7 bases remained unmatched. Per germline, CDR1 SGHAT and CDR2 FQNNGV. CDR3: CASSLDLQRGAYNEQFF. DNA of the CDR3: TGTGCCAGCAGCTTAGATTTACAGCGGGGAGCCTACAATGAGCAGTTCTTC.

The table lists this clone with a count of one. J is TRBJ1-1 and V is TRBV6-5; possible D gene TRBD1, 5 bases. V was clipped by 2 bases and J by 11 bases, with 18 bases between them. Germline values: CDR1 MNHEY, CDR2 SVGAGI. The length of the CDR3 is 14 residues. The CDR3 loop is CASSYPNAQTDAFF. As DNA, the CDR3 is TGTGCCAGCAGTTACCCCAATGCACAGACAGACGCTTTCTTT.

The rearrangement links TRBV6-5 to TRBJ2-2; 7 bases align to TRBD1. CDR3 length: 13 residues. Germline CDR1 MNHEY, CDR2 SVGAGI. With 7 bases clipped from V and 6 bases from J, the junction kept 5 bases outside the gene matches. Written as DNA, the CDR3 is TGTGCCAGCACCCCGACAGGGCCCGGGGAGCTGTTTTTT. The encoded protein is CASTPTGPGELFF.

The J gene is TRBJ2-7, the V gene TRBV5-8; TRBD2 is a possible D gene (5 bases). With 7 bases removed from V and 4 bases from J, the gap between germline ends came to 18 bases. This CDR3 is built from 14 residues. CDR1 SGHTS and CDR2 YDEGEE come from the germline V gene. CDR3 sequence: CASPKSGINYEQYF. CDR3 nucleotides: TGTGCCAGCCCCAAGTCGGGGATAAATTACGAGCAGTACTTC.

This sequence joins TRBV4-2 and TRBJ2-7; D gene unclear. The CDR3 spans 13 residues. V lost 4 bases to trimming and J lost 2 bases, with 9 bases between them. Germline CDR1 is LGHNA and CDR2 is YNFKEQ. Here the CDR3 DNA reads TGTGCCAGCAGCCTGGACGGTGCCTACGAGCAGTACTTC. Its protein product is CASSLDGAYEQYF.